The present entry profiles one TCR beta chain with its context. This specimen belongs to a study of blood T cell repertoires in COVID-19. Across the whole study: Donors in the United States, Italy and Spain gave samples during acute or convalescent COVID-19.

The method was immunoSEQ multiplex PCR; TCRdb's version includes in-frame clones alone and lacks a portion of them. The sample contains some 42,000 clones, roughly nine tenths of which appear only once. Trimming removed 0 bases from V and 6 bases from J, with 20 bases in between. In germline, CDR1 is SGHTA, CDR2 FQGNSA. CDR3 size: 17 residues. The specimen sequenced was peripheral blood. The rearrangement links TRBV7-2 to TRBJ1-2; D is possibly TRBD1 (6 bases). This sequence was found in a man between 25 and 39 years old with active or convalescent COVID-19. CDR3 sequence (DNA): TGTGCCAGCAGCTTAGCGCCGGGTCACAGGGTGGGGGATGGCTACACCTTC. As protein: CASSLAPGHRVGDGYTF.